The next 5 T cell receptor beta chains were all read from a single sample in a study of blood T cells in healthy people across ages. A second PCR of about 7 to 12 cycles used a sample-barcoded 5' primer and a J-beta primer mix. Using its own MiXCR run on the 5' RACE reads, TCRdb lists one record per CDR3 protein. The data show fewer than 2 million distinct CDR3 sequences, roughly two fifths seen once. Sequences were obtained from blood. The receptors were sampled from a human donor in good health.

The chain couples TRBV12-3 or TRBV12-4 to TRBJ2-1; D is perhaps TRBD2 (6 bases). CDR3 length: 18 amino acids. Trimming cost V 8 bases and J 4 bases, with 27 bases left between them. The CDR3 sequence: CASEKDPETGVWYNEQFF. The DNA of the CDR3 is TGTGCCAGCGAGAAAGATCCTGAAACGGGGGTATGGTACAATGAGCAGTTCTTC.

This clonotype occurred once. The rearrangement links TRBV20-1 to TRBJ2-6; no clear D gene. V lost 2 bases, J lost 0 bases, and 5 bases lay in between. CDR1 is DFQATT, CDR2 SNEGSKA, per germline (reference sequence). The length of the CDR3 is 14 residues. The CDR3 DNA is TGCAGTGCTAGAAGGCTCTCTGGGGCCAACGTCCTGACTTTC. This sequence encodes CSARRLSGANVLTF.

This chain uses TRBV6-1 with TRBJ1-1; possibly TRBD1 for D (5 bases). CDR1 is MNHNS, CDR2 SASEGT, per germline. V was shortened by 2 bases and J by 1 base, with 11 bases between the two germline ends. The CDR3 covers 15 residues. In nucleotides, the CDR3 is TGTGCCAGCAGTGAATTGGGACGGAGGAACACTGAAGCTTTCTTT. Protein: CASSELGRRNTEAFF.

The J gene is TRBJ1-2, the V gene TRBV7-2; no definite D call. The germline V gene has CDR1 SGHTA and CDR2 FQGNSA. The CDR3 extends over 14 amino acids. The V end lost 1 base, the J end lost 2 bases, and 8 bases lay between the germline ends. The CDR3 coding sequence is TGTGCCAGCAGCTTAGAACAGACAAACTATGGCTACACCTTC. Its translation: CASSLEQTNYGYTF.

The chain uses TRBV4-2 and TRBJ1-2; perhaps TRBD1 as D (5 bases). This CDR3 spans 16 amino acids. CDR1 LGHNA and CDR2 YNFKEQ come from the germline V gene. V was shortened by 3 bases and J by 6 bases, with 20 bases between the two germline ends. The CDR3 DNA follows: TGTGCCAGCAGCCATTCCTCTTTAGACAGATTGAATGGCTACACCTTC. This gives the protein CASSHSSLDRLNGYTF.